Listed here are 5 T cell receptor beta chains from one sample, sequenced in a study of tumor and adjacent non-tumor tissue in lung cancer. The template was RNA from unsorted bulk tissue. TCRbeta libraries were built with three rounds of nested PCR, modified from ARM-PCR. From the multiplex PCR reads, TCRdb called clonotypes with MiXCR, one entry per CDR3 protein. The top ten clones hold roughly 15% of a sample with about 93,000 distinct CDR3 sequences, roughly two thirds of them seen once. Input material: lung tumor tissue. The receptors originated from a man aged 70-80 years with non-small cell lung cancer.

The J gene is TRBJ2-2, the V gene TRBV11-2; no firm D call. There are 15 residues in the CDR3. CDR1 is SGHAT, CDR2 FQNNGV, per germline. V lost 0 bases and J lost 12, with 17 bases in between. CDR3 amino acids: CASSLERHDTGKLFF. Written as DNA, the CDR3 is TGTGCCAGCAGCTTAGAAAGGCATGACACTGGGAAGCTGTTTTTT.

This clonotype was counted a few times. The rearrangement joins TRBV28 to TRBJ1-1; D is uncertain. The CDR3 covers 12 residues. The germline CDR1 and CDR2 sequences are MDHEN and SYDVKM. V was cut by 6 bases and J by 10 bases, with 15 bases left in between. Here the CDR3 reads CASSLRSRGAFF. The DNA for the CDR3 is TGTGCCAGCAGCTTGAGGTCCCGGGGAGCTTTCTTT.

V and J are TRBV11-2 and TRBJ1-3, with TRBD1 matching over 8 bases. Germline CDR1 reads SGHAT; CDR2 reads FQNNGV. This CDR3 region has 16 residues. With 9 bases clipped from V and 4 bases from J, the junction kept 14 bases outside the gene matches. Written as DNA, the CDR3 is TGTGCCAGTAATCCTCTCCGCCAGGGGGCCGGAAACACCATATATTTT. Amino acid sequence: CASNPLRQGAGNTIYF.

As concerns this clonotype: This may be a read error: a much more frequent sequence differs by one nucleotide. The chain joins TRBV11-1 to TRBJ2-2; D perhaps matches TRBD1 (5 bases). The CDR3 has 15 amino acids. Germline CDR1 is SGHAT and CDR2 is FQDESV (reference sequence). Written as DNA, the CDR3 is TGTGCCAGCAGCTCGGCGACAGCGAACACCGTGGAGCTGTCTTTT. It specifies CASSSATANTVELSF. Full variable domain (missing parts from reference TRBV11-1 and TRBJ2-2): EAEVAQSPRYKITEKSQAVAFWCDPISGHATLYWYRQILGQGPELLVQFQDESVVDDSQLPKDRFSAERLKGVDSTLKIQPAELGDSAMYLCASSSATANTVELSFGEGSRLTVL.

The chain carries TRBV11-2 and TRBJ2-7; D call uncertain. This CDR3 region has 14 residues. Trimming pared 0 bases from V and 5 bases from J, leaving 11 bases between. The germline CDR1 and CDR2 sequences are SGHAT and FQNNGV. The CDR3 nucleotides are TGTGCCAGCAGCTTAGAGTGGGGTTCAAACGAGCAGTACTTC. Protein: CASSLEWGSNEQYF.